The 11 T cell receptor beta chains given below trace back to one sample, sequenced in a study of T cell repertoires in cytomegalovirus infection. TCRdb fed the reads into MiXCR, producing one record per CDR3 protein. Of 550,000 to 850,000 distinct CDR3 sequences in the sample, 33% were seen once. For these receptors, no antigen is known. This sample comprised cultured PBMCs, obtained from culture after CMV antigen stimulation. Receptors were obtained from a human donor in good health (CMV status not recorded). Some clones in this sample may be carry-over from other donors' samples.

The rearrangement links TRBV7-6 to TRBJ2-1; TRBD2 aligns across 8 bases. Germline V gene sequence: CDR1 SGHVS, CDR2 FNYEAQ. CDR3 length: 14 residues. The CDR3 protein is CANRGTSGDNEQFF. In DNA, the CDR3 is TGTGCTAATCGTGGTACTAGCGGAGACAATGAGCAGTTCTTC.

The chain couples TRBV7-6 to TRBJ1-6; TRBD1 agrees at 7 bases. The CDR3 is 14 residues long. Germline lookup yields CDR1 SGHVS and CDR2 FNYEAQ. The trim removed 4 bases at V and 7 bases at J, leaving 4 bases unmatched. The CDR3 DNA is TGTGCCAGCAGCTCCACAGGGGCGAATTCACCCCTCCACTTT. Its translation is CASSSTGANSPLHF.

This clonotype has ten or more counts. The CDR3 is CASSLRGGSGSYGYTF. For the CDR3, the DNA is TGTGCCAGCAGCCTTAGGGGGGGATCGGGGAGCTATGGCTACACCTTC. The chain links TRBV7-2 to TRBJ1-2; possibly TRBD1 for D (6 bases). The germline V and J ends were trimmed by 5 bases and 4 bases, with 20 bases remaining between them. Looked up from germline, CDR1 is SGHTA and CDR2 is FQGNSA. CDR3 length: 16 amino acids.

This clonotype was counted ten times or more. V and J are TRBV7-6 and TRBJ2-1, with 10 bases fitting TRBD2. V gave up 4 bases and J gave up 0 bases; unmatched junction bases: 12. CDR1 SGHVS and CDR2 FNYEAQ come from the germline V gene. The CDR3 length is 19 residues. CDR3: CASSSPRTSGVSSYNEQFF. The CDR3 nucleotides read TGTGCCAGCAGCTCCCCTCGAACTAGCGGGGTTAGCTCCTACAATGAGCAGTTCTTC.

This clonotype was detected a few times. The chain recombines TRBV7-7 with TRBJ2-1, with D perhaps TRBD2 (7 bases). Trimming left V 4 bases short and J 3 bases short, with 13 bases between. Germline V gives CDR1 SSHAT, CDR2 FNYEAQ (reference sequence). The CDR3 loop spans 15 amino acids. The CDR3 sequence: CASSSQGGGYNEQFF. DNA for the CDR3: TGTGCCAGCAGCTCACAGGGAGGGGGCTACAATGAGCAGTTCTTC.

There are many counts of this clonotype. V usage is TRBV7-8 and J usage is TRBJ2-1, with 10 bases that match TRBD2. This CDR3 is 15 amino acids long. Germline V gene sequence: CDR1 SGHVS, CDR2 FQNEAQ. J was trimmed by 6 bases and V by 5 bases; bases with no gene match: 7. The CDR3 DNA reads TGTGCCAGCAGCACAAAGCGGGAGGGCCGCAATGAGCAGTTCTTC. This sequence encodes CASSTKREGRNEQFF.

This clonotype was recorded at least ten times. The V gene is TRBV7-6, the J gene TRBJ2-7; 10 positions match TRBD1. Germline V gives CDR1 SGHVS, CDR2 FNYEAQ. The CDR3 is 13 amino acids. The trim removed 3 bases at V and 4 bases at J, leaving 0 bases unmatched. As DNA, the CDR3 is TGTGCCAGCAGCTTGGACAGGGGGTACGAGCAGTACTTC. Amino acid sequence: CASSLDRGYEQYF.

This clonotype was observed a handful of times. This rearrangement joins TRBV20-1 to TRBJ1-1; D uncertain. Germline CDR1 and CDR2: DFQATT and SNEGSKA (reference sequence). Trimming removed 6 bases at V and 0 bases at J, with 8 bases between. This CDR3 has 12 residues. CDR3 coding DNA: TGCAGTGCGCAGCCGTTGAACACTGAAGCTTTCTTT. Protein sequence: CSAQPLNTEAFF.

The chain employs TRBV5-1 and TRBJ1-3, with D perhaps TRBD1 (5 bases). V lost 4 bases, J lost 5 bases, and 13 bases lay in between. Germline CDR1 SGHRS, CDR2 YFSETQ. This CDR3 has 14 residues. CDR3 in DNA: TGCGCCAGCAGCGAGGGGAGGTCGAGAAACACCATATATTTT. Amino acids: CASSEGRSRNTIYF. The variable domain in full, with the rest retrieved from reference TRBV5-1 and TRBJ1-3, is KAGVTQTPRYLIKTRGQQVTLSCSPISGHRSVSWYQQTPGQGLQFLFEYFSETQRNKGNFPGRFSGRQFSNSRSEMNVSTLELGDSALYLCASSEGRSRNTIYFGEGSWLTVV.

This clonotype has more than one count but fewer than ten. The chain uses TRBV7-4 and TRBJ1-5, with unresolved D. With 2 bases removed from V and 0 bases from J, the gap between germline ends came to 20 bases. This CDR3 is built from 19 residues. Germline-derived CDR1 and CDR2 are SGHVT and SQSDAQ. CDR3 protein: CASSLPSGPGIYSNQPQHF. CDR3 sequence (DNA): TGTGCCAGCAGCTTACCATCGGGCCCGGGGATTTATAGCAATCAGCCCCAGCATTTT.

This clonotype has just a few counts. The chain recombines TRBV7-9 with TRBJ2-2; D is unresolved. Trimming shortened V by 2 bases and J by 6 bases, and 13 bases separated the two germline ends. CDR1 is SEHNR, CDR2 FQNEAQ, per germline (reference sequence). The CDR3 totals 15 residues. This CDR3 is CASSLYSSGPGELFF. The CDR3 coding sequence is TGTGCCAGCAGCTTATACTCATCTGGTCCCGGGGAGCTGTTTTTT.